The table lists the clone carrying this T cell receptor beta chain with many counts. Germline V gene lookup returns CDR1 KGHDR and CDR2 SFDVKD. The CDR3 has 15 residues. V lost 7 bases and J lost 5; bases outside the gene matches: 4. This sample is drawn from a study of early T cells in non-severe SARS-CoV-2 infection. Study-wide context: The input, bulk RNA from unsorted whole blood, was sequenced, and chains were unpaired.

Researchers tagged individual cDNA molecules with unique molecular identifiers. TCRdb passed the 5' RACE reads through MiXCR, listing each CDR3 protein once. This table has 70,000 or so distinct CDR3 sequences, approximately 11% appearing once. This TCR came from an adult who was a healthcare worker with PCR-confirmed SARS-CoV-2 infection or an uninfected control (not recorded which). The sample consisted of whole blood. V is TRBV24-1 and J is TRBJ2-1, with 13 bases matching TRBD2. CDR3 DNA sequence: TGTGCCACCAGGGGGACTAGCGGGAACCACAATGAGCAGTTCTTC. Translation: CATRGTSGNHNEQFF.